Shown below are 15 T cell receptor beta chains from a single sample sequenced in a study of control samples from healthy donors and cancer patients. Method: immunoSEQ multiplex PCR; TCRdb's copy keeps in-frame clones and lacks some. The data show approximately 190,000 clones, around 90% seen once. Sequencing used blood. Receptor source: a man aged 25 to 40 in good health.

The V and J genes are TRBV7-3 and TRBJ2-3, with D perhaps matching TRBD1 or TRBD2 (5 bases each). The V gene's germline CDR1 is SGHTA and CDR2 FQGTGA. V lost 2 bases, J lost 2 bases, and 8 bases lay in between. CDR3 size: 14 residues. Written as DNA, the CDR3 is TGTGCCAGCAGCTTATCCGGGGCCACAGATACGCAGTATTTT. Encoded protein: CASSLSGATDTQYF.

The sample holds one count of this clone. The chain couples TRBV19 to TRBJ1-4; D is uncertain. The V end lost 3 bases, the J end lost 8 bases, and 4 bases lay between the germline ends. The germline gives CDR1 LNHDA, CDR2 SQIVND (reference sequence). CDR3 length equals 11 residues. CDR3 in DNA: TGTGCCAGTAGTATGAGAGAAAAACTGTTTTTT. As protein: CASSMREKLFF.

This clone is a singleton in its sample. The chain recombines TRBV7-9 with TRBJ2-3; D is unclear. Trimming cost V 3 bases and J 3 bases, with 16 bases left between them. CDR1 is SEHNR, CDR2 FQNEAQ, per germline (reference sequence). The CDR3 is 16 amino acids. The CDR3: CASSLSESVGTDTQYF. CDR3 sequence (DNA): TGTGCCAGCAGCTTGTCCGAGAGTGTAGGAACAGATACGCAGTATTTT.

The J gene is TRBJ1-3, the V gene TRBV5-1, with 7 bases fitting TRBD1. This CDR3 is 15 amino acids long. Germline CDR1 is SGHRS and CDR2 is YFSETQ. V trimming: 4 bases; J trimming: 0 bases; junction bases outside the gene matches: 4. Here the CDR3 reads CASSPGTVSGNTIYF. CDR3 sequence (DNA): TGCGCCAGCAGCCCCGGGACAGTCTCTGGAAACACCATATATTTT.

V usage is TRBV6-5 and J usage is TRBJ1-1; the D is unclear. The ends were cut back, 5 bases at V and 5 bases at J, with 18 bases in the middle. Germline CDR1 and CDR2: MNHEY and SVGAGI. The length of the CDR3 is 15 residues. CDR3 sequence reads: CASSPGQNRRTEAFF. CDR3 DNA: TGTGCCAGCAGTCCGGGCCAAAACCGGAGGACTGAAGCTTTCTTT.

The chain links TRBV12-3 or TRBV12-4 to TRBJ2-3; D is uncertain. Trimming took off 6 bases at V and 5 bases at J, with 6 bases between the two ends. The CDR3 covers 11 residues. The CDR3 region has the DNA TGTGCCAGCAGCCTGATAGATACGCAGTATTTT. Translation: CASSLIDTQYF.

This rearrangement joins TRBV19 to TRBJ2-2; 9 nucleotides match TRBD1. The germline CDR1 and CDR2 sequences are LNHDA and SQIVND (reference sequence). This CDR3 has 16 amino acids. V trimming: 4 bases; J trimming: 1 base; junction bases outside the gene matches: 4. For the CDR3, the DNA is TGTGCCAGTAGTACTGGGACAGGGAAGAACACCGGGGAGCTGTTTTTT. It is translated as CASSTGTGKNTGELFF. Full variable domain (remainder filled in from reference TRBV19 and TRBJ2-2): DGGITQSPKYLFRKEGQNVTLSCEQNLNHDAMYWYRQDPGQGLRLIYYSQIVNDFQKGDIAEGYSVSREKKESFPLTVTSAQKNPTAFYLCASSTGTGKNTGELFFGEGSRLTVL.

As DNA, the CDR3 is TGTGCCAGCAACGACAGGGGATCGGCCGGGGAGCTGTTTTTT. It yields the protein CASNDRGSAGELFF. V gene TRBV3-1 (or the pseudogene TRBV3-2) combines with J gene TRBJ2-2; 8 bases agree with TRBD1. The germline gives CDR1 LGHDT, CDR2 YNNKEL (reference sequence). The junction had 7 bases not matched to a gene; V was cut back by 7 bases and J by 6 bases. The CDR3 is made up of 14 amino acids.

The count of this clone is one. In nucleotides, the CDR3 is TGCGCCAGCAGCCAAGACGGACCCGGGACAGCCTCCTACGAGCAGTACTTC. Its protein product is CASSQDGPGTASYEQYF. This sequence joins TRBV4-1 and TRBJ2-7, with 7 positions matching TRBD1. J lost 0 bases, V lost 0 bases, and 8 bases had no gene match. This CDR3 has 17 residues. The germline V gene has CDR1 MGHRA and CDR2 YSYEKL.

J is TRBJ1-1 and V is TRBV4-2, with D hard to call. The CDR3 length is 13 residues. Germline assignment: CDR1 LGHNA and CDR2 YNFKEQ. V gave up 0 bases and J gave up 11 bases, with 13 bases separating them. CDR3 coding DNA: TGTGCCAGCAGCCAAGACGGGGTAGTGGACGCTTTCTTT. It specifies CASSQDGVVDAFF.

The J gene is TRBJ1-5, the V gene TRBV6-1; D is unresolved. V lost 0 bases and J 0 bases, leaving 6 bases between the germline ends. From germline, CDR1 is MNHNS and CDR2 SASEGT. This CDR3 is built from 15 residues. The CDR3 sequence: CASSEAGGSNQPQHF. In DNA form, the CDR3 reads TGTGCCAGCAGTGAAGCGGGCGGTAGCAATCAGCCCCAGCATTTT.

A single count supports this clone. The chain couples TRBV5-6 to TRBJ1-1; 9 bases are shared with TRBD1. Looked up from germline, CDR1 is SGHDT and CDR2 is YYEEEE. V dropped 4 bases and J dropped 3; count of bases not matched to a gene: 4. CDR3 length: 14 amino acids. DNA of the CDR3: TGTGCCAGCAGCCCCCGGGACAGGGACACTGAAGCTTTCTTT. Translated, it gives CASSPRDRDTEAFF.

This chain uses TRBV6-2 or TRBV6-3 with TRBJ1-4; no firm D call. V was pared by 4 bases and J by 8 bases, with 17 bases between. The CDR3 contains 15 residues. CDR1 and CDR2 (germline): MNHEY, SVGEGT. CDR3 region: CASSSPFRPGEKLFF. For the CDR3, the DNA is TGTGCCAGCAGTTCCCCATTTCGACCCGGGGAAAAACTGTTTTTT.

The genes are TRBV10-1 and TRBJ1-5; possible D gene TRBD1, 6 bases. Germline lookup yields CDR1 WNHNN and CDR2 SYGVQD (reference sequence). The V gene lost 2 bases and the J gene lost 0 bases, with 17 bases spanning the gap. The CDR3 consists of 18 residues. CDR3 residues: CASSERGRVRFSNQPQHF. CDR3 nucleotides: TGCGCCAGCAGTGAGCGGGGGCGGGTTCGTTTTAGCAATCAGCCCCAGCATTTT.

The CDR3 reads CASKEGTGANQPQHF. In DNA form, the CDR3 reads TGTGCCAGCAAAGAGGGGACAGGTGCTAATCAGCCCCAGCATTTT. This chain uses TRBV6-5 with TRBJ1-5, with TRBD1 matching 8 bases. Per the germline V gene, CDR1 is MNHEY and CDR2 is SVGAGI. This CDR3 spans 15 amino acids. After removal of 7 bases from V and 4 bases from J, the junction contained 9 bases not matched to a gene.